This TCR beta chain came from a study of blood T cell repertoires in COVID-19. Here immunoSEQ multiplex PCR was the method, and the copy in TCRdb shows in-frame clones only, minus some. The sample shows about 270,000 clones, 85% to 90% of them seen only once. V lost 0 bases to trimming and J lost 4 bases; unmatched junction nucleotides: 3. CDR3 length: 15 amino acids. CDR1 and CDR2 from the germline V gene are SGHRS and YFSETQ. The clonotype was recovered from an older woman in a cohort exposed to, infected with or recovered from COVID-19 (not recorded which). The sequencing input was PBMCs or T cells enriched from blood (not recorded which). J is TRBJ2-5 and V is TRBV5-1; 10 bases are a match to TRBD2. The CDR3 loop is CASSLAGLAAETQYF. The DNA for the CDR3 is TGCGCCAGCAGCTTGGCCGGACTAGCGGCAGAGACCCAGTACTTC.